This TCR beta chain was recorded in a study of shared clonotypes between healthy human individuals. Comment on this clone: The antigen is not known.

Whole-study results and caveats: Clonotypes shared by all four donors outscored non-shared clonotypes in generation probability.

The CDR3 extends over 14 amino acids. V dropped 0 bases and J dropped 0 bases, with 7 bases sitting between them. The V gene's germline CDR1 is SGDLS and CDR2 YYNGEE. The protocol was immunoSEQ multiplex PCR, while the TCRdb copy is restricted to in-frame clones and leaves out a portion. The table has a few million clones, approximately 90% seen once. V and J are TRBV9 and TRBJ2-7; D uncertain. This clonotype originated in a man aged 18 to 29 in good health. Some clones in this sample may be carry-over from other donors' samples. Specimen: naive CD4+ T cells from PBMCs. The subset: CD45RA+ positively selected. The chain's CDR3 is CASSVDPHSYEQYF. CDR3 nucleotide sequence: TGTGCCAGCAGCGTAGACCCCCACTCCTACGAGCAGTACTTC.